This T cell receptor beta chain was identified during a study of T-cell memory formation after mild COVID-19. Looking at the study overall: TCR clusters mostly belonged to single donors. Overall study findings and caveats: Most CD4+ clones that shrank were in CM and EM, while CD8+ ones turned up in EMRA.

On this clonotype: The antigen is not known.

TCRdb passed the 5' RACE reads through MiXCR, listing each CDR3 protein once. The sample yields about 200,000 distinct CDR3 sequences, more than 8% seen once. V lost 3 bases and J 5 bases, leaving 7 bases between the germline ends. Germline V gene data show CDR1 as SGHAT and CDR2 as FQNNGV. CDR3 size: 13 residues. The chain uses TRBV11-2 and TRBJ2-2, with no clear D. Sequences were obtained from PBMCs or a T cell subset sorted from them (not recorded which). The sequence was collected from a man in his late teens or twenties who had mild COVID-19 (a few samples of this study predate the infection). Cell type and time point are not known. In DNA, the CDR3 is TGTGCCAGCAGCTTCACTTTGACCGGGGAGCTGTTTTTT. Amino acid sequence: CASSFTLTGELFF.